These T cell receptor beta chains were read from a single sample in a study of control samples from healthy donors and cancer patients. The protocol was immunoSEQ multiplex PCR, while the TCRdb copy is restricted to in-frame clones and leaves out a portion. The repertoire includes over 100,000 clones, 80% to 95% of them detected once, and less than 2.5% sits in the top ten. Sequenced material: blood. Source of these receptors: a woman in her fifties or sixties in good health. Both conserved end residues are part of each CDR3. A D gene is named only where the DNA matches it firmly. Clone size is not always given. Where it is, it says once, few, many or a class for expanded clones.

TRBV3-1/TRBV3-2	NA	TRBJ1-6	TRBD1	CASSRGQGWGSPLHF	TGTGCCAGCAGCCGAGGACAGGGTTGGGGATCACCCCTCCACTTT
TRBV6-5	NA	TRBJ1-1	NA	CASSRAGNTEAFF	TGTGCCAGCAGTCGCGCGGGGAACACTGAAGCTTTCTTT
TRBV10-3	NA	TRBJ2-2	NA	CAISEWQGTGELFF	TGTGCCATCAGTGAGTGGCAGGGCACCGGGGAGCTGTTTTTT
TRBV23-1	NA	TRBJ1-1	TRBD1	CASHLPGQDNTEAFF	TGCGCCAGCCACCTTCCGGGACAGGATAACACTGAAGCTTTCTTT
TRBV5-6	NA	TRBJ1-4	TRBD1	CASSRETGATNEKLFF	TGTGCCAGCAGCCGAGAGACAGGGGCAACTAATGAAAAACTGTTTTTT
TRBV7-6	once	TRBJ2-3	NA	CAGSSGGTGPDTQYF	TGTGCCGGCAGCTCTGGAGGGACCGGCCCAGATACGCAGTATTTT
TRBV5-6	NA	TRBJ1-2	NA	CASSLGPTITNGYTF	TGTGCCAGCAGCTTGGGGCCAACCATTACCAATGGCTACACCTTC
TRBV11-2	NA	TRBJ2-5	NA	CASSLEVRETQYF	TGTGCCAGCAGCTTAGAGGTACGGGAGACCCAGTACTTC
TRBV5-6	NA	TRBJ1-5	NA	CASSLQQNQPQHF	TGTGCCAGCAGCTTACAACAGAATCAGCCCCAGCATTTT
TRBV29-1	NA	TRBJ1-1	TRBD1	CSVPQGPEAFF	TGCAGCGTCCCACAGGGGCCTGAAGCTTTCTTT
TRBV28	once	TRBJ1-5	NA	CASGRQLLGNQPQHF	TGTGCCAGCGGACGACAGCTTCTCGGCAATCAGCCCCAGCATTTT
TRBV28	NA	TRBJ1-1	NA	CASSSSRTEAFF	NA
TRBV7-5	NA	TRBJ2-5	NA	CARSVDRGQETQYF	TGTGCCAGAAGCGTCGACAGGGGGCAAGAGACCCAGTACTTC
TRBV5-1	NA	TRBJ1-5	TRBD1	CASSRTGNQPQHF	TGCGCCAGCAGTCGGACAGGGAATCAGCCCCAGCATTTT
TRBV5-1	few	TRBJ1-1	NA	CASSRGVNTEAFF	TGCGCCAGCAGCAGGGGGGTGAACACTGAAGCTTTCTTT
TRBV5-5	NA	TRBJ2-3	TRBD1	CASSFSGTVTDTQYF	TGTGCCAGCAGCTTCTCCGGGACAGTCACAGATACGCAGTATTTT
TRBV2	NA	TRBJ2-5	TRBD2	CASSVRLAGVEIQYF	TGTGCCAGCAGTGTAAGACTAGCGGGAGTGGAGATCCAGTACTTC
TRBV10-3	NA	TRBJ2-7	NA	CATSGTQGFNYEQYF	TGTGCCACGTCGGGGACCCAGGGATTCAACTACGAGCAGTACTTC
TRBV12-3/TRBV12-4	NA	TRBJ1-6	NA	CASSLWADSPLHF	TGTGCCAGCAGTTTATGGGCTGATTCACCCCTCCACTTT
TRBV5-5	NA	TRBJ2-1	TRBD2	CASSLGGGLAVGNEQFF	TGTGCCAGCAGCTTGGGCGGAGGGCTAGCGGTAGGCAATGAGCAGTTCTTC
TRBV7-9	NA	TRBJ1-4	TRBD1	CASSIGQGGEKLFF	TGTGCCAGCAGCATCGGACAGGGAGGTGAAAAACTGTTTTTT
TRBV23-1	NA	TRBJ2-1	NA	CASSQSEQTDNEQFF	TGCGCCAGCAGTCAATCCGAACAAACCGACAATGAGCAGTTCTTC
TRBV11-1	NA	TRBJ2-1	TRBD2	CASSLVSGLAYNEQFF	TGTGCCAGCAGCTTAGTGTCGGGACTAGCTTACAATGAGCAGTTCTTC
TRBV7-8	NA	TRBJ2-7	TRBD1	CASSFGQGAVYEQYF	TGTGCCAGCAGCTTTGGGCAGGGGGCGGTCTACGAGCAGTACTTC
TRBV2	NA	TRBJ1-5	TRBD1	CASSEGTGGNQPQHF	TGTGCCAGCAGTGAAGGGACAGGGGGCAATCAGCCCCAGCATTTT
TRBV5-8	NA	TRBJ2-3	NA	CASSVAGRHSDTQYF	TGTGCCAGCAGCGTGGCGGGGAGGCACTCAGATACGCAGTATTTT
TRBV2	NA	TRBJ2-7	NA	CASSGWGDEQYF	TGTGCCAGCAGTGGGTGGGGGGACGAGCAGTACTTC
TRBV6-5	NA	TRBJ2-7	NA	CASSSPGYEQYF	TGTGCCAGCAGCTCTCCTGGATACGAGCAGTACTTC
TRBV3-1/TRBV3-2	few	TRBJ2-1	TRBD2	CASSHTGTSSYEQFF	TGTGCCAGCAGCCACACCGGGACTAGCTCGTATGAGCAGTTCTTC
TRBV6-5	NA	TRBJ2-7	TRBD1	CASLGQGGYEQYF	TGTGCCAGTCTGGGACAGGGCGGGTACGAGCAGTACTTC
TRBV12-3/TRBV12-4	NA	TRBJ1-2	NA	CASIQRGFYGYTF	TGTGCCAGCATCCAGCGGGGGTTCTATGGCTACACCTTC
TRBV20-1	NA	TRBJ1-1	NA	CSASGMNTEAFF	TGCAGCGCGAGTGGCATGAACACTGAAGCTTTCTTT
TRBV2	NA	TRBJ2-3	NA	CASSDRASTDTQYF	TGTGCCAGCAGTGATAGGGCTAGCACAGATACGCAGTATTTT
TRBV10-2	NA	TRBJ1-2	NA	CASSEVSDRNYGYTF	TGCGCCAGCAGTGAAGTATCGGACAGAAACTATGGCTACACCTTC
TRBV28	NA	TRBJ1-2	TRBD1	CASSLGVVGQGAIIGYTF	TGTGCCAGCAGTTTAGGGGTGGTTGGACAGGGGGCGATCATCGGCTACACCTTC
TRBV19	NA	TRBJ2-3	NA	CASSIGTASTDTQYF	TGTGCCAGTAGTATAGGGACGGCTAGCACAGATACGCAGTATTTT
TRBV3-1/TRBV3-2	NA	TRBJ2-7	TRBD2	CASSQNLAGSSYEQYF	TGTGCCAGCAGCCAGAACCTAGCGGGCAGCTCCTACGAGCAGTACTTC
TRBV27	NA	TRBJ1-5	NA	CASSLFGGNNQPQHF	TGTGCCAGCAGTTTATTTGGCGGGAACAATCAGCCCCAGCATTTT
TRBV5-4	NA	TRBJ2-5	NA	CASSPRLGGKTQYF	TGTGCCAGCAGCCCGAGGCTGGGCGGGAAGACCCAGTACTTC
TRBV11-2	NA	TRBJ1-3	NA	CASSLQGSGNTIYF	TGTGCCAGCAGCTTACAGGGGTCCGGAAACACCATATATTTT
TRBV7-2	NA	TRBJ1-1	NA	CASSLTHARATEAFF	TGTGCCAGCAGCCTCACCCACGCCCGGGCCACTGAAGCTTTCTTT
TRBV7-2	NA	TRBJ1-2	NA	CASSLVLGSLPGGYTF	TGTGCCAGCAGCTTAGTTCTCGGATCGCTGCCGGGAGGCTACACCTTC
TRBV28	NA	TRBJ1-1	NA	CASRDGHTEAFF	TGTGCCAGCAGGGATGGCCACACTGAAGCTTTCTTT
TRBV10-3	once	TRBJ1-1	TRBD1	CAISEGTGVTEAFF	TGTGCCATCAGTGAGGGGACAGGGGTGACTGAAGCTTTCTTT
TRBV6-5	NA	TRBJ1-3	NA	CATSATPLGGNTIYF	TGTGCCACTTCGGCCACCCCATTAGGAGGAAACACCATATATTTT
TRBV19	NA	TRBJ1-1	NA	CASSVDRRNTEAFF	TGTGCCAGTAGTGTCGACAGGAGGAACACTGAAGCTTTCTTT
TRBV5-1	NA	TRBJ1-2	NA	CASSSDGTSYYGYTF	TGCGCCAGCAGCTCTGACGGAACCTCTTACTATGGCTACACCTTC
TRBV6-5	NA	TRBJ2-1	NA	CASSLIRAVSNEQFF	TGTGCCAGCAGCCTGATTAGGGCCGTTTCCAATGAGCAGTTCTTC
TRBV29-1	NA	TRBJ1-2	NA	CSAPTGHAFYGYTF	TGCAGCGCCCCTACCGGACACGCTTTCTATGGCTACACCTTC
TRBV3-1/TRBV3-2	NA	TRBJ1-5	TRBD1	CASSQTRGPVQPQHF	TGTGCCAGCAGCCAGACGAGGGGGCCGGTTCAGCCCCAGCATTTT